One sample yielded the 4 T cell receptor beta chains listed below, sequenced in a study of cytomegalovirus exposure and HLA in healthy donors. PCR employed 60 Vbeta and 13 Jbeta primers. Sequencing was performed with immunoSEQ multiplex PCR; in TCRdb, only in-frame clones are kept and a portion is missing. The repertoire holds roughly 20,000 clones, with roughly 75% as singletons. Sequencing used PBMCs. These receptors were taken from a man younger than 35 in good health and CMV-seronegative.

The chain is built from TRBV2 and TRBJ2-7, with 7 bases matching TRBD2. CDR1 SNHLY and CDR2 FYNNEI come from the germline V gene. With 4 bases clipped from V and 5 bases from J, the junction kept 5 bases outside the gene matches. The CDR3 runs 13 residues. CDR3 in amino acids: CASSGPSGNEQYF. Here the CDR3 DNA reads TGTGCCAGCAGTGGCCCCAGCGGGAACGAGCAGTACTTC.

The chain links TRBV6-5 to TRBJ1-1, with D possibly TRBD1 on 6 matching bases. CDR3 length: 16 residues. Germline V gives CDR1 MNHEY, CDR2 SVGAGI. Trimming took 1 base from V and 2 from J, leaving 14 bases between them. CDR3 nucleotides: TGTGCCAGCAGTTACTTAGACTGGACAGTTAACACTGAAGCTTTCTTT. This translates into CASSYLDWTVNTEAFF.

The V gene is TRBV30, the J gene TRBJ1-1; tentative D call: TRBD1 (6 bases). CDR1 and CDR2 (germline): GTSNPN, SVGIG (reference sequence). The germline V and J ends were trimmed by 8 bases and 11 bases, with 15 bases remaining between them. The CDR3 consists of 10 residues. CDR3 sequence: CAHGDKGAFF. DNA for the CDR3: TGTGCCCATGGGGACAAAGGGGCTTTCTTT. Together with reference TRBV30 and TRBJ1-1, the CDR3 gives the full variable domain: SQTIHQWPATLVQPVGSPLSLECTVEGTSNPNLYWYRQAAGRGLQLLFYSVGIGQISSEVPQNLSASRPQDRQFILSSKKLLLSDSGFYLCAHGDKGAFFGQGTRLTVV.

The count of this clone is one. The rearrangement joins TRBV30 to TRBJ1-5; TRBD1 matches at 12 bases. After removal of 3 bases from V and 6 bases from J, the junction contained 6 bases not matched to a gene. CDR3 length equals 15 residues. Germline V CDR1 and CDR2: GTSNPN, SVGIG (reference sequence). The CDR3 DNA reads TGTGCCTGGAGCCTCGGGACAGGGGGCTCTCAGCCCCAGCATTTT. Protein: CAWSLGTGGSQPQHF.